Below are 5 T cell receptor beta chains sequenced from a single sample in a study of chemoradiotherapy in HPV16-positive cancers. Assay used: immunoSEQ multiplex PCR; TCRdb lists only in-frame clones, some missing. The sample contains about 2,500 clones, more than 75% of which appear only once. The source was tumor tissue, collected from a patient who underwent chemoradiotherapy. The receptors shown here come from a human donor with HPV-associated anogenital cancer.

CDR3 DNA: TGTGCCAGCAGTAGTGGCAGGGGGTACTATGGCTACACCTTC. Amino acids: CASSSGRGYYGYTF. The V call is TRBV2, the J call TRBJ1-2; 7 bases agree with TRBD1. From germline, CDR1 is SNHLY and CDR2 FYNNEI. This CDR3 is built from 14 residues. The J segment lost 3 bases and the V segment lost 5 bases, leaving 6 bases of the junction unmatched.

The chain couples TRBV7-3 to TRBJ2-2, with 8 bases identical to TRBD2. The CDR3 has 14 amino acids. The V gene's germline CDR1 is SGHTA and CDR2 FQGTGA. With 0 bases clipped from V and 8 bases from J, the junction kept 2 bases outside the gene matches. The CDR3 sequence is CASSLTSGKGELFF. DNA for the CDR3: TGTGCCAGCAGCTTAACTAGCGGGAAGGGGGAGCTGTTTTTT.

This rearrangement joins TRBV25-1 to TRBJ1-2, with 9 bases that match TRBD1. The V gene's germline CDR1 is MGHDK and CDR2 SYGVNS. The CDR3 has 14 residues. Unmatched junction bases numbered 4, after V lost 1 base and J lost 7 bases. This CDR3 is CASSESGDRAGYTF. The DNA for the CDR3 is TGTGCCAGCAGTGAATCTGGGGACAGGGCTGGCTACACCTTC.

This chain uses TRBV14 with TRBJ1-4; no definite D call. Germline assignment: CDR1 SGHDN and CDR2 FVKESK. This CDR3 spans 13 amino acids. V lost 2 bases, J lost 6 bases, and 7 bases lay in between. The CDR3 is CASSQTRHEKLFF. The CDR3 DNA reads TGTGCCAGCAGCCAAACCCGTCATGAAAAACTGTTTTTT.

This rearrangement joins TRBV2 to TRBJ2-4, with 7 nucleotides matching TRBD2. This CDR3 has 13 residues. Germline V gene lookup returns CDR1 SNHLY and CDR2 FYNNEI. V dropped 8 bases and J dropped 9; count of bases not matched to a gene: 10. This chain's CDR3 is CASRANPGGIQYF. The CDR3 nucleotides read TGTGCCAGCCGGGCCAACCCGGGGGGCATTCAGTACTTC. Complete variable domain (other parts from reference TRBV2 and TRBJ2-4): EPEVTQTPSHQVTQMGQEVILRCVPISNHLYFYWYRQILGQKVEFLVSFYNNEISEKSEIFDDQFSVERPDGSNFTLKIRSTKLEDSAMYFCASRANPGGIQYFGAGTRLSVL.